These T cell receptor beta chains were read from a single sample in a study of blood T cell repertoires in COVID-19. Data came from immunoSEQ multiplex PCR; TCRdb stores just in-frame clones and leaves some out. The table records 180,000 or so clones, 70% to 90% of them present only once. The source material was peripheral blood. These receptors all stem from a man between 60 and 75 years old with acute or convalescent COVID-19. CDR3s include the opening cysteine and the closing phenylalanine or tryptophan. The order of the fields is J gene, D gene, V gene, clone size, CDR3 DNA, CDR3 protein. A D gene is named only where the DNA matches it firmly. Some rows mark clone size as missing; the rest say once, few, many or name a class of expanded clone.

J gene: TRBJ2-2; D gene: TRBD1; V gene: TRBV11-2; clone size: NA; CDR3 DNA: TGTGCCAGCAGCTACGACAGGGCCACCGGGGAGCTGTTTTTT; CDR3 protein: CASSYDRATGELFF
J gene: TRBJ2-3; D gene: NA; V gene: TRBV10-3; clone size: NA; CDR3 DNA: TGTGCCATCAGTGAGAGGAGGGGGGGCAGCACAGATACGCAGTATTTT; CDR3 protein: CAISERRGGSTDTQYF
J gene: TRBJ2-7; D gene: NA; V gene: TRBV3-1/TRBV3-2; clone size: NA; CDR3 DNA: TGTGCCAGCAGCCAGACCCCGACTGCCTCCTACGAGCAGTACTTC; CDR3 protein: CASSQTPTASYEQYF
J gene: TRBJ1-5; D gene: NA; V gene: TRBV19; clone size: NA; CDR3 DNA: TGTGCCAGTAGTAAACAGTCATATAGCAATCAGCCCCAGCATTTT; CDR3 protein: CASSKQSYSNQPQHF
J gene: TRBJ2-3; D gene: TRBD2; V gene: TRBV19; clone size: NA; CDR3 DNA: TGTGCCAGTAGTATGGGCCTAGCGGGAGGACCCTATACGCAGTATTTT; CDR3 protein: CASSMGLAGGPYTQYF
J gene: TRBJ1-5; D gene: NA; V gene: TRBV2; clone size: NA; CDR3 DNA: TGTGCCGCGGGGGGGAACAACAATCAGCCCCAGCATTTT; CDR3 protein: CAAGGNNNQPQHF
J gene: TRBJ1-5; D gene: TRBD1; V gene: TRBV19; clone size: NA; CDR3 DNA: TGTGCCAGTAGTATAAGTAACAGGGGGTACAATCAGCCCCAGCATTTT; CDR3 protein: CASSISNRGYNQPQHF
J gene: TRBJ1-4; D gene: NA; V gene: TRBV28; clone size: NA; CDR3 DNA: TGTGCCAGCAGTCCAGGACAGTTGCTAAATGAAAAACTGTTTTTT; CDR3 protein: CASSPGQLLNEKLFF
J gene: TRBJ2-7; D gene: NA; V gene: TRBV2; clone size: NA; CDR3 DNA: TGTGCCAGCAATCAAAACACCCCCTACGAGCAGTACTTC; CDR3 protein: CASNQNTPYEQYF
J gene: TRBJ2-7; D gene: TRBD2; V gene: TRBV13; clone size: NA; CDR3 DNA: TGTGCCAGCAGCTCGACCTGGACTAGTGACGAGCAGTACTTC; CDR3 protein: CASSSTWTSDEQYF
J gene: TRBJ2-7; D gene: NA; V gene: TRBV28; clone size: NA; CDR3 DNA: TGTGCCAGCAGTAACGCATCAGGGAAGTACTTC; CDR3 protein: CASSNASGKYF
J gene: TRBJ2-7; D gene: TRBD2; V gene: TRBV14; clone size: NA; CDR3 DNA: TGTGCCAGCAGCCTAAGGACTAGCGGGGTCTCCTACGAGCAGTACTTC; CDR3 protein: CASSLRTSGVSYEQYF
J gene: TRBJ2-2; D gene: TRBD2; V gene: TRBV7-6; clone size: NA; CDR3 DNA: TGTGCCAGCAGCACACTAGCGGGAGGGAACACCGGGGAGCTGTTTTTT; CDR3 protein: CASSTLAGGNTGELFF
J gene: TRBJ2-7; D gene: TRBD2; V gene: TRBV7-9; clone size: NA; CDR3 DNA: TGTGCCAGCAGCTTCTCCGGGACTAGCTTAAACGAGCAGTACTTC; CDR3 protein: CASSFSGTSLNEQYF
J gene: TRBJ1-4; D gene: NA; V gene: TRBV28; clone size: NA; CDR3 DNA: TGTGCCAGCAGTTCTCCTCAATCTCCCTATAATGAAAAACTGTTTTTT; CDR3 protein: CASSSPQSPYNEKLFF
J gene: TRBJ1-2; D gene: NA; V gene: TRBV25-1; clone size: NA; CDR3 DNA: TGTGCCAGCAGCCGCTTGACATCAGACGATGGCTACACCTTC; CDR3 protein: CASSRLTSDDGYTF
J gene: TRBJ2-7; D gene: TRBD1; V gene: TRBV7-2; clone size: once; CDR3 DNA: TGTGCCAGCAGCTTTCGGACAGGACCCAACGAGCAGTACTTC; CDR3 protein: CASSFRTGPNEQYF
J gene: TRBJ2-6; D gene: NA; V gene: TRBV7-9; clone size: NA; CDR3 DNA: TGTGCCAGCAGCCGTTCTCCCCGGAGGGCGGGTACTGGGGCCAACGTCCTGACTTTC; CDR3 protein: CASSRSPRRAGTGANVLTF
J gene: TRBJ2-3; D gene: NA; V gene: TRBV7-3; clone size: NA; CDR3 DNA: TGTGCCAGCAGCTCCGGGCCTAGGGGGATTGATACGCAGTATTTT; CDR3 protein: CASSSGPRGIDTQYF